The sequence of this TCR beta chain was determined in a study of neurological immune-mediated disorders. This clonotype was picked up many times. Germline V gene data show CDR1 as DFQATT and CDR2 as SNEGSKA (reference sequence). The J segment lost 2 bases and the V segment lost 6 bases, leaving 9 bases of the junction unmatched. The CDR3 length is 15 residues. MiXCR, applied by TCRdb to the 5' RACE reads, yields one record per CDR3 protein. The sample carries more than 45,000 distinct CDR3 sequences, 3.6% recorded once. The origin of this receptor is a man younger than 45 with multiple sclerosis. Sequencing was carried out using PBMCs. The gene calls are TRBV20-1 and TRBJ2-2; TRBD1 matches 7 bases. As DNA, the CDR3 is TGCAGTGCGAGACAGGGACAGACAAACACCGGGGAGCTGTTTTTT. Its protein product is CSARQGQTNTGELFF.